The 21 T cell receptor beta chains given below trace back to one sample, sequenced in a study of long-term antiretroviral therapy in people with HIV. A v3.0 immunoSEQ assay was performed at survey level. Data came from immunoSEQ multiplex PCR; TCRdb stores just in-frame clones and leaves some out. Among over 25,000 clones, around 89% were seen once, and the ten largest hold approximately 8%. The sample here was unsorted PBMCs, taken 3.2 years before starting antiretroviral therapy. These receptors were collected from a man over 45 with HIV.

The rearrangement links TRBV5-1 to TRBJ2-5, with 10 bases that match TRBD1. The CDR3 length is 14 residues. V gave up 2 bases and J gave up 3 bases; unmatched junction bases: 1. Germline V CDR1 and CDR2: SGHRS, YFSETQ. The CDR3 nucleotides are TGCGCCAGCAGCTTTGGGACAGGGGAAGAGACCCAGTACTTC. This codes for CASSFGTGEETQYF. The full variable domain, rest sourced from reference TRBV5-1 and TRBJ2-5, is KAGVTQTPRYLIKTRGQQVTLSCSPISGHRSVSWYQQTPGQGLQFLFEYFSETQRNKGNFPGRFSGRQFSNSRSEMNVSTLELGDSALYLCASSFGTGEETQYFGPGTRLLVL.

The chain employs TRBV5-1 and TRBJ2-5; 14 bases agree with TRBD2. The CDR3 is 19 residues long. V lost 7 bases to trimming and J lost 0 bases; unmatched junction nucleotides: 14. Per the germline V gene, CDR1 is SGHRS and CDR2 is YFSETQ. For the CDR3, the DNA is TGCGCCAGCGGAACCGGGACTAGCGGGAGAGGGCCGTACCAAGAGACCCAGTACTTC. Its translation: CASGTGTSGRGPYQETQYF.

The chain employs TRBV5-1 and TRBJ1-2; no reliable D call. This CDR3 is 14 amino acids long. Deletions cut 2 bases from V and 1 base from J, with 9 bases between. In germline, CDR1 is SGHRS, CDR2 YFSETQ. The CDR3 here is CASSLTAVNYGYTF. CDR3 DNA: TGCGCCAGCAGCTTAACAGCCGTTAACTATGGCTACACCTTC.

The chain combines TRBV10-3 with TRBJ2-3; maybe TRBD2 (6 bases). V was shortened by 0 bases and J by 0 bases, with 13 bases between the two germline ends. Germline V gene data show CDR1 as ENHRY and CDR2 as SYGVKD. This CDR3 has 17 amino acids. In DNA, the CDR3 is TGTGCCATCAGTGAGTCACCCCAGCGGGCTAGCACAGATACGCAGTATTTT. Translated, it gives CAISESPQRASTDTQYF.

V is TRBV29-1 and J is TRBJ2-3, with D perhaps TRBD1 or TRBD2 (5 bases each). The V gene's germline CDR1 is SQVTM and CDR2 ANQGSEA. The V end lost 3 bases, the J end lost 0 bases, and 13 bases lay between the germline ends. The CDR3 loop spans 15 amino acids. CDR3 residues: CSVDGAHASTDTQYF. The CDR3 bases are TGCAGCGTTGACGGGGCCCATGCTAGCACAGATACGCAGTATTTT.

The genes are TRBV15 and TRBJ2-7, with TRBD1 as a possible D gene (6 bases). The length of the CDR3 is 15 residues. Germline CDR1 reads LNHNV; CDR2 reads YYDKDF (reference sequence). The V end lost 0 bases, the J end lost 1 base, and 10 bases lay between the germline ends. The CDR3 loop reads CATSRESQGSYEQYF. The CDR3 DNA reads as TGTGCCACCAGCAGAGAATCCCAGGGGTCCTACGAGCAGTACTTC.

The chain uses TRBV15 and TRBJ1-1, with 7 bases lining up with TRBD1. The ends lost 4 bases at V and 3 bases at J; junction bases unmatched: 5. The V gene's germline CDR1 is LNHNV and CDR2 YYDKDF (reference sequence). The CDR3 is 14 residues long. CDR3 DNA: TGTGCCACCAGCACCGGACAGGTGTACACTGAAGCTTTCTTT. This codes for CATSTGQVYTEAFF.

V and J are TRBV5-1 and TRBJ2-3; tentatively, D is TRBD1 or TRBD2 (6 bases each). V was shortened by 0 bases and J by 2 bases, with 13 bases between the two germline ends. Germline V gene sequence: CDR1 SGHRS, CDR2 YFSETQ. CDR3 size: 16 residues. CDR3 in amino acids: CASSLVIGGPTDTQYF. DNA of the CDR3: TGCGCCAGCAGCTTGGTGATTGGGGGGCCCACAGATACGCAGTATTTT.

This sequence joins TRBV10-3 and TRBJ2-4, with D possibly being TRBD1 (5 bases). This CDR3 contains 14 residues. Germline V gene lookup returns CDR1 ENHRY and CDR2 SYGVKD. The V gene lost 1 base and the J gene lost 7 bases, with 11 bases spanning the gap. CDR3 nucleotide sequence: TGTGCCATCAGTGAGTATTCAGGGCTGAACATTCAGTACTTC. Its protein product is CAISEYSGLNIQYF.

This rearrangement joins TRBV4-3 to TRBJ1-5; D possibly corresponds to TRBD1 (6 bases). The CDR3 covers 18 residues. V was pared by 1 base and J by 6 bases, with 22 bases between. Germline V lookup: CDR1 LGHNA, CDR2 YSLEER. The CDR3 here is CASSQAPGGGGRGQPQHF. Written as DNA, the CDR3 is TGCGCCAGCAGCCAAGCACCAGGCGGGGGCGGGAGGGGTCAGCCCCAGCATTTT.

The chain joins TRBV7-2 to TRBJ1-5; 10 nucleotides agree with TRBD1. The CDR3 has 14 amino acids. V lost 4 bases to trimming and J lost 7 bases; unmatched junction nucleotides: 4. Germline CDR1 SGHTA, CDR2 FQGNSA. The CDR3 bases are TGTGCCAGCAGCTCCCAGACAGGGGGCCAGCCCCAGCATTTT. Its protein is CASSSQTGGQPQHF.

The rearrangement links TRBV13 to TRBJ1-1; 11 bases agree with TRBD1. CDR1 and CDR2 (germline): PRHDT, FYEKMQ (reference sequence). The CDR3 has 21 amino acids. Losses at the gene ends were 4 bases for V and 3 bases for J; bases not matched to a gene: 22. Here the CDR3 reads CASSSILWTGGGSVWDTEAFF. The CDR3 DNA follows: TGTGCCAGCAGCTCGATCCTCTGGACAGGGGGCGGAAGCGTATGGGACACTGAAGCTTTCTTT.

This clone has more than one count but fewer than ten. This rearrangement joins TRBV7-2 to TRBJ1-1; D ambiguous. Germline V lookup: CDR1 SGHTA, CDR2 FQGNSA. The V end lost 7 bases, the J end lost 1 base, and 13 bases lay between the germline ends. The CDR3 runs 14 residues. CDR3 in amino acids: CASNIAQTNTEAFF. CDR3 DNA: TGTGCCAGCAACATAGCACAGACGAACACTGAAGCTTTCTTT.

The V and J genes are TRBV5-1 and TRBJ2-3; D is perhaps TRBD1 (6 bases). The germline gives CDR1 SGHRS, CDR2 YFSETQ. The V end was cut by 1 base, the J end by 0 bases, with 15 bases between. This CDR3 region has 17 residues. The CDR3: CASSLTDSSISTDTQYF. The CDR3 region has the DNA TGCGCCAGCAGCTTGACGGACAGCTCGATCAGCACAGATACGCAGTATTTT.

CDR3 bases: TGTGCCAGCAGCTTCCTTCACAGGGGCGAGACCCAGTACTTC. Translated: CASSFLHRGETQYF. This chain uses TRBV7-9 with TRBJ2-5, with 7 bases lining up with TRBD1. The trim removed 3 bases at V and 5 bases at J, leaving 6 bases unmatched. From germline, CDR1 is SEHNR and CDR2 FQNEAQ (reference sequence). The CDR3 runs 14 residues.

The V and J genes are TRBV27 and TRBJ2-7, with 7 nucleotides matching TRBD1. Germline CDR1 is MNHEY and CDR2 is SMNVEV (reference sequence). The CDR3 length is 15 residues. V was clipped by 6 bases and J by 0 bases; unmatched bases: 8. The CDR3 nucleotides are TGTGCCAGCAGCCGGGACAGAATAGCCTCCTACGAGCAGTACTTC. It is translated as CASSRDRIASYEQYF.

The chain is built from TRBV6-1 and TRBJ2-1, with D perhaps given as TRBD1 or TRBD2 (5 bases each). Germline CDR1 MNHNS, CDR2 SASEGT. V lost 6 bases and J lost 1, with 13 bases in between. CDR3 length: 15 residues. The CDR3 protein is CASRIMGESYNEQFF. The CDR3 nucleotides are TGTGCCAGCAGGATTATGGGGGAGTCCTACAATGAGCAGTTCTTC.

This sequence joins TRBV5-5 and TRBJ2-7; D gene ambiguous. CDR1 SGHKS and CDR2 YYEKEE come from the germline V gene (reference sequence). Trimming took 2 bases from V and 3 from J, leaving 9 bases between them. The CDR3 runs 13 residues. Here the CDR3 reads CASSLIDDYEQYF. CDR3 DNA sequence: TGTGCCAGCAGCTTAATAGACGACTACGAGCAGTACTTC.

This clone is termed medium-sized (0.01 to 0.1%). The chain combines TRBV2 with TRBJ2-5; possibly TRBD1 for D (6 bases). The CDR3 is 12 amino acids. Trimming took 10 bases from V and 3 from J, leaving 12 bases between them. Germline lookup yields CDR1 SNHLY and CDR2 FYNNEI. CDR3 residues: CATQGLEETQYF. The CDR3 DNA reads TGTGCCACCCAGGGGTTAGAAGAGACCCAGTACTTC.

The chain carries TRBV7-2 and TRBJ2-7, with 8 bases that match TRBD2. This CDR3 is 17 amino acids long. Germline trimming cut 2 bases from V and 9 bases from J; bases unmatched to any gene: 18. Germline V gives CDR1 SGHTA, CDR2 FQGNSA. CDR3 loop: CASSLFRAGGSSEGQYF. The DNA for the CDR3 is TGTGCCAGCAGCTTATTTAGGGCGGGAGGATCATCTGAAGGGCAGTACTTC.

The chain recombines TRBV29-1 with TRBJ1-5; 8 bases match TRBD1. V shed 3 bases, J shed 4 bases, and the junction held 11 bases outside the gene matches. CDR1 and CDR2 (germline): SQVTM, ANQGSEA. The CDR3 runs 16 residues. The CDR3: CSVDRGQDTGNQPQHF. The CDR3, as DNA: TGCAGCGTTGACCGGGGACAGGACACGGGAAATCAGCCCCAGCATTTT. The complete variable domain, with remaining parts taken from reference TRBV29-1 and TRBJ1-5, reads SAVISQKPSRDICQRGTSLTIQCQVDSQVTMMFWYRQQPGQSLTLIATANQGSEATYESGFVIDKFPISRPNLTFSTLTVSNMSPEDSSIYLCSVDRGQDTGNQPQHFGDGTRLSIL.